A selection of T cell receptor beta chains follows, all from one sample in a study of neoadjuvant anti-PD-1 for oral cavity cancer. Libraries were prepared by immunoSEQ multiplex PCR; TCRdb keeps only in-frame clonotypes and omits some of them. Among 11,000 to 15,000 clones listed, 75% were seen once. Sequencing used PBMCs, obtained after nivolumab (anti-PD-1) treatment. The receptor set was obtained from a person aged 40 to 85 with oral cavity squamous cell carcinoma. Each CDR3 is given with its conserved first and last residue. A D gene is named only where the DNA matches it firmly. Where a row states a size, it is once, few, many or the class of an expanded clone; other rows omit it.

CDR3 length | D gene | clone size | J gene | V gene | CDR3 DNA | CDR3 protein
14 | TRBD1 | . | TRBJ1-2 | TRBV19 | TGTGCCAGTAGTATCGGACAGGGGGACTATGGCTACACCTTC | CASSIGQGDYGYTF
15 | . | . | TRBJ2-2 | TRBV5-1 | TGCGCCAGCAGCGGGGGGACAGAGTACACCGGGGAGCTGTTTTTT | CASSGGTEYTGELFF
14 | TRBD1 | few | TRBJ1-2 | TRBV6-5 | TGTGCCAGCAGGGAGACAGGGGGGAGCTATGGCTACACCTTC | CASRETGGSYGYTF
15 | . | . | TRBJ2-2 | TRBV21-1 | TGTGCCAGCAGCAAAAACAGGGGTGCCGCCGGGGAGCTGTTTTTT | CASSKNRGAAGELFF
15 | TRBD2 | . | TRBJ2-1 | TRBV11-2 | TGTGCCAGCAGCCCCAGGACTAGCGGGAGGGCGAGGCAGTTCTTC | CASSPRTSGRARQFF
14 | . | few | TRBJ1-2 | TRBV7-9 | TGTGCCAGCAGCCGACAGCCAGGTGACTATGGCTACACCTTC | CASSRQPGDYGYTF
16 | . | . | TRBJ2-3 | TRBV5-4 | TGTGCCAGCAGCTTGGGGTGGACTTTGAGCACAGATACGCAGTATTTT | CASSLGWTLSTDTQYF
13 | . | . | TRBJ1-2 | TRBV6-1 | TGTGCCAGCAGACAAACAGGGAGCTATGGCTACACCTTC | CASRQTGSYGYTF
12 | . | . | TRBJ1-3 | TRBV29-1 | TGCAGCGGGGGGGCGGAGGGAAACACCATATATTTT | CSGGAEGNTIYF
15 | . | . | TRBJ1-2 | TRBV6-5 | TGTGCCAGCAGTTACTACGGGGAGGGTAACTATGGCTACACCTTC | CASSYYGEGNYGYTF
14 | . | . | TRBJ2-1 | TRBV6-4 | TGTGCCAGCAGTGACGGAGCCGGGGCCGATGAGCAGTTCTTC | CASSDGAGADEQFF
14 | . | . | TRBJ2-7 | TRBV9 | TGTGCCAGCAGCGTCAGCACAGGCTCCTACGAGCAGTACTTC | CASSVSTGSYEQYF
16 | . | . | TRBJ1-2 | TRBV4-1 | TGCGCCAGCAGCCAAGATCGTTTCACGGCACCATATGGCTACACCTTC | CASSQDRFTAPYGYTF
13 | TRBD1 | . | TRBJ1-2 | TRBV7-8 | TGTGCCAGCAGCTATACAGGGGAAAGAGGCTACACCTTC | CASSYTGERGYTF
21 | TRBD1 | once | TRBJ2-1 | TRBV2 | TGTGCCAGCAGTGAAATTCGACATCCCGGGACCGGGACAGGGATTATGAATGAGCAGTTCTTC | CASSEIRHPGTGTGIMNEQFF
16 | TRBD1 | . | TRBJ2-1 | TRBV27 | TGTGCCAGCAGACGTAGTCCGACAGGGACCTACAATGAGCAGTTCTTC | CASRRSPTGTYNEQFF
13 | . | . | TRBJ1-2 | TRBV28 | TGTGCCAGCAGCTCGGGACTTCGCTATGGCTACACCTTC | CASSSGLRYGYTF
11 | . | few | TRBJ1-2 | TRBV20-1 | TGCAGCGGGGAGACTAACTATGGCTGGACCTTC | CSGETNYGWTF
17 | TRBD1 | . | TRBJ2-7 | TRBV5-1 | TGCGCCAGCAGCTTGAGGGGACAGGGGGCGTTCGGCCACGAGCAGTACTTC | CASSLRGQGAFGHEQYF
15 | TRBD1 | few | TRBJ1-5 | TRBV9 | TGTGCCAGCAGCGTCGGGACAGGGGGATCTCAGCCCCAGCATTTT | CASSVGTGGSQPQHF
15 | . | . | TRBJ2-3 | TRBV2 | TGTGCCAGCAGTGAAAACGGGCCAGCCACAGATACGCAGTATTTT | CASSENGPATDTQYF
15 | . | . | TRBJ1-4 | TRBV30 | TGTGCCTGGAGCCCCGGGGGGGCCTCGGCAGAAAAACTGTTTTTT | CAWSPGGASAEKLFF
17 | TRBD1 | . | TRBJ1-5 | TRBV19 | TGTGCCAGTAGTACATTCCGGGACAGTCTCAGCAATCAGCCCCAGCATTTT | CASSTFRDSLSNQPQHF
16 | . | few | TRBJ1-2 | TRBV21-1 | TGTGCCAGCAGCAGGCGTGGGACGCTCGTGAACTATGGCTACACCTTC | CASSRRGTLVNYGYTF
16 | . | few | TRBJ2-3 | TRBV4-1 | TGCGCCAGCAGCCGGTTAGCGCGGGTGTATCCAGATACGCAGTATTTT | CASSRLARVYPDTQYF
15 | . | . | TRBJ2-7 | TRBV2 | TGTGCCAGCAGTGACGGGTGGCCAGGGACCTACGAGCAGTACTTC | CASSDGWPGTYEQYF
15 | TRBD1 | . | TRBJ1-5 | TRBV6-6 | TGTGCCAGCAGACGACAGGGTTTTAGCAATCAGCCCCAGCATTTT | CASRRQGFSNQPQHF
15 | TRBD1 | few | TRBJ1-6 | TRBV6-1 | TGTGCCAGCAGAGCCACAGGGGTCGACAATTCACCCCTCCACTTT | CASRATGVDNSPLHF
16 | . | few | TRBJ2-7 | TRBV4-2 | TGTGCCAGCAGCCAAGATATAAGGAACACCCTCGACGAGCAGTACTTC | CASSQDIRNTLDEQYF
13 | TRBD1 | . | TRBJ1-2 | TRBV10-1 | TGCGCCAGCAGTCCGGGACAGGGTAGTGGCTACACCTTC | CASSPGQGSGYTF
14 | . | . | TRBJ1-2 | TRBV6-5 | TGTGCCAGCAGTTACCAGGGAGGGAAAAATGGCTACACCTTC | CASSYQGGKNGYTF
15 | . | few | TRBJ2-7 | TRBV2 | TGTGCCAGCAGTGAAGGTCATATGAAAACCTACGAGCAGTACTTC | CASSEGHMKTYEQYF
16 | . | . | TRBJ2-2 | TRBV7-3 | TGTGCCAGCAGCTTAAGTCGAGGATCGAACACCGGGGAGCTGTTTTTT | CASSLSRGSNTGELFF
11 | . | . | TRBJ2-1 | TRBV5-1 | TGCGCCAGCAGCTCCTCAGGTGAGCAGTTCTTC | CASSSSGEQFF
13 | TRBD1 | . | TRBJ1-5 | TRBV28 | TGTGCCAGCAGGGGACAGGGCGGTCAGCCCCAGCATTTT | CASRGQGGQPQHF
15 | TRBD2 | . | TRBJ2-7 | TRBV7-9 | TGTGCCAGCAGCTTGTGGACTAGTAGTGTATACGAGCAGTACTTC | CASSLWTSSVYEQYF
15 | TRBD2 | once | TRBJ2-1 | TRBV5-4 | TGTGCCAGCAGGCGACTAGCGGGAGGCCCAAATGAGCAGTTCTTC | CASRRLAGGPNEQFF
15 | . | . | TRBJ1-2 | TRBV2 | TGTGCCAGCAATCTTCCCGGGGCCCACAGCTATGGCTACACCTTC | CASNLPGAHSYGYTF
18 | TRBD2 | . | TRBJ2-2 | TRBV7-9 | TGTGCCAGCAGCTTATCACCCTTAGCGGGGCGTAACACCGGGGAGCTGTTTTTT | CASSLSPLAGRNTGELFF
13 | . | few | TRBJ2-2 | TRBV15 | TGTGCCACCAGCAATCTGGGGACCGGGGAGCTGTTTTTT | CATSNLGTGELFF
13 | . | . | TRBJ2-3 | TRBV27 | TGTGCCAGCAGTCCCCACAACACAGATACGCAGTATTTT | CASSPHNTDTQYF
11 | . | . | TRBJ2-7 | TRBV6-1 | TGTGCCAGCAGTACAAACTACGAGCAGTACTTC | CASSTNYEQYF
13 | . | . | TRBJ2-1 | TRBV29-1 | TGCAGCTCCTCACGGGACACCGACAATGAGCAGTTCTTC | CSSSRDTDNEQFF
16 | TRBD1 | . | TRBJ1-3 | TRBV19 | TGTGCCAGTAGTGTTGGACAGGCTTTCTCTGGAAACACCATATATTTT | CASSVGQAFSGNTIYF
17 | . | . | TRBJ2-3 | TRBV7-2 | TGTGCCAGCAGCTTAGAGGGTTTGGGGTATAGCACAGATACGCAGTATTTT | CASSLEGLGYSTDTQYF
13 | . | . | TRBJ2-3 | TRBV19 | TGTGCCAGTAGTATGAGTGGCCGAGATACGCAGTATTTT | CASSMSGRDTQYF
12 | . | . | TRBJ2-1 | TRBV11-2 | TGTGCCAGCAGCCGCTGGACTTGGGAGCAGTTCTTC | CASSRWTWEQFF
17 | . | . | TRBJ2-2 | TRBV5-8 | TGTGCCAGCAGCCCGTTCCGGGCGACTGATAACACCGGGGAGCTGTTTTTT | CASSPFRATDNTGELFF